The 24 T cell receptor beta chains presented below share a single source sample, sequenced in a study of PD-L1 blockade in urothelial cancer. TCRdb's copy holds only in-frame clones and misses some; the assay was immunoSEQ multiplex PCR. Of around 66,000 clones listed, 70% to 90% are singletons. Time point indicated: pretreatment peripheral blood. Sequenced here: PBMCs, sampled around atezolizumab (anti-PD-L1) treatment. These receptors originate from a man in his 70s with urothelial cancer.

This sequence joins TRBV9 and TRBJ2-1; TRBD2 matches at 11 bases. This CDR3 has 15 amino acids. V trimming: 0 bases; J trimming: 7 bases; junction bases outside the gene matches: 3. In germline, CDR1 is SGDLS, CDR2 YYNGEE. The DNA of the CDR3 is TGTGCCAGCAGCGTAGTGTCTAGCGGGAGGAATGAGCAGTTCTTC. Residues: CASSVVSSGRNEQFF.

This clone was seen more than once but under ten times. The rearrangement joins TRBV29-1 to TRBJ1-1; tentatively, D is TRBD1 (6 bases). V lost 7 bases, J lost 1 base, and 10 bases lay in between. This CDR3 has 12 residues. Per germline, CDR1 SQVTM and CDR2 ANQGSEA. CDR3 protein: CSAARGNTEAFF. The DNA for the CDR3 is TGCAGCGCTGCCAGGGGGAACACTGAAGCTTTCTTT.

The CDR3 is CASSFNRLNEQYF. The CDR3, as DNA: TGTGCCAGCAGCTTTAACCGCCTAAACGAGCAGTACTTC. The chain carries TRBV11-2 and TRBJ2-7; D is uncertain. Germline CDR1 and CDR2: SGHAT and FQNNGV. V dropped 3 bases and J dropped 5 bases, with 11 bases sitting between them. The CDR3 loop spans 13 amino acids.

The chain carries TRBV4-3 and TRBJ2-3; D is possibly TRBD2 (7 bases). Trimming took off 1 base at V and 4 bases at J, with 9 bases between the two ends. The CDR3 contains 14 residues. Germline V gives CDR1 LGHNA, CDR2 YSLEER. CDR3 region: CASSQGGGPDTQYF. The CDR3 nucleotides are TGCGCCAGCAGCCAAGGCGGGGGCCCAGATACGCAGTATTTT.

V gene TRBV7-6 combines with J gene TRBJ1-3; D gene ambiguous. The CDR3 loop spans 14 amino acids. The V gene's germline CDR1 is SGHVS and CDR2 FNYEAQ. The germline V and J ends were trimmed by 6 bases and 0 bases, with 9 bases remaining between them. CDR3 amino acids: CASRPSSSGNTIYF. CDR3 nucleotide sequence: TGTGCCAGCAGACCTAGTAGCTCTGGAAACACCATATATTTT.

The chain joins TRBV30 to TRBJ1-5; D call uncertain. This CDR3 has 12 residues. Trimming pared 7 bases from V and 2 bases from J, leaving 9 bases between. Germline V gene lookup returns CDR1 GTSNPN and CDR2 SVGIG (reference sequence). CDR3 protein: CASGVGNQPQHF. CDR3 DNA: TGTGCCTCCGGAGTCGGCAATCAGCCCCAGCATTTT.

The rearrangement joins TRBV14 to TRBJ1-1; D gene ambiguous. Germline CDR1 is SGHDN and CDR2 is FVKESK. The CDR3 runs to 17 residues. V was trimmed by 0 bases and J by 0 bases, leaving 14 bases between them. CDR3 nucleotides: TGTGCCAGCAGCCAAGATAAGGGAGGGCTGATGAACACTGAAGCTTTCTTT. Protein sequence: CASSQDKGGLMNTEAFF.

This rearrangement joins TRBV28 to TRBJ1-5; possible D gene TRBD1, 6 bases. Germline CDR1 MDHEN, CDR2 SYDVKM. Trimming took 5 bases from V and 2 from J, leaving 19 bases between them. The CDR3 consists of 17 residues. As DNA, the CDR3 is TGTGCCAGCAGTACGGTTTGGGGGCTGGAAGGCAATCAGCCCCAGCATTTT. Translating it yields CASSTVWGLEGNQPQHF. The full variable domain, completed using reference TRBV28 and TRBJ1-5, is DVKVTQSSRYLVKRTGEKVFLECVQDMDHENMFWYRQDPGLGLRLIYFSYDVKMKEKGDIPEGYSVSREKKERFSLILESASTNQTSMYLCASSTVWGLEGNQPQHFGDGTRLSIL.

The chain has TRBV4-3 and TRBJ2-1; weak D call: TRBD2 (5 bases). The CDR3 runs to 19 residues. Trimming pared 1 base from V and 7 bases from J, leaving 26 bases between. CDR1 and CDR2 (germline): LGHNA, YSLEER. The chain's CDR3 is CASSQVVGLFDLRRNEQFF. Written as DNA, the CDR3 is TGCGCCAGCAGCCAAGTCGTCGGACTCTTTGACCTCCGCCGAAATGAGCAGTTCTTC.

This clone came up once. The chain has TRBV2 and TRBJ2-3, with TRBD1 identical over 8 bases. The CDR3 runs 15 residues. Unmatched junction bases numbered 5, after V lost 4 bases and J lost 2 bases. Looked up from germline, CDR1 is SNHLY and CDR2 is FYNNEI. CDR3 loop: CASSGVDRVTDTQYF. The CDR3, as DNA: TGTGCCAGCAGTGGGGTGGACAGGGTCACAGATACGCAGTATTTT.

The chain combines TRBV7-2 with TRBJ2-7; D remains ambiguous. Deletions cut 5 bases from V and 5 bases from J, with 16 bases between. The CDR3 runs to 14 residues. Germline CDR1 SGHTA, CDR2 FQGNSA. The CDR3 loop is CASSPLGLGHEQYF. CDR3 bases: TGTGCCAGCAGCCCCTTGGGTTTGGGCCACGAGCAGTACTTC. The full variable domain, rest sourced from reference TRBV7-2 and TRBJ2-7, is GAGVSQSPSNKVTEKGKDVELRCDPISGHTALYWYRQSLGQGLEFLIYFQGNSAPDKSGLPSDRFSAERTGGSVSTLTIQRTQQEDSAVYLCASSPLGLGHEQYFGPGTRLTVT.

The gene calls are TRBV5-6 and TRBJ1-2; 8 bases fit TRBD1. This CDR3 comprises 17 residues. Germline CDR1 is SGHDT and CDR2 is YYEEEE. V shed 4 bases and J 1 base; nucleotides not matched to a gene: 12. This chain's CDR3 is CASSLRTGRGVNYGYTF. CDR3 DNA sequence: TGTGCCAGCAGCCTTCGGACAGGGAGGGGAGTTAACTATGGCTACACCTTC.

The chain has TRBV30 and TRBJ1-2; D ambiguous. Germline assignment: CDR1 GTSNPN and CDR2 SVGIG (reference sequence). CDR3 length: 11 residues. Trimming shortened V by 0 bases and J by 9 bases, and 8 bases separated the two germline ends. CDR3 nucleotides: TGTGCCTGGAGTGTACCAGTGAGCTACACCTTC. Its translation: CAWSVPVSYTF.

The chain couples TRBV4-2 to TRBJ2-3, with D possibly being TRBD2 (5 bases). The CDR3 length is 14 residues. Trimming took off 4 bases at V and 5 bases at J, with 13 bases between the two ends. CDR1 is LGHNA, CDR2 YNFKEQ, per germline. This chain's CDR3 is CASSPRVGGDTQYF. The CDR3 region has the DNA TGTGCCAGCAGCCCACGGGTAGGAGGAGATACGCAGTATTTT.

The V gene is TRBV5-4, the J gene TRBJ1-1; 8 nucleotides align to TRBD1. The length of the CDR3 is 15 residues. The germline gives CDR1 SGHNT, CDR2 YYREEE (reference sequence). Trimming at V came to 6 bases and at J to 2 bases, leaving 9 bases not matched to a gene. The CDR3 region is CASNIDRGGNTEAFF. The DNA of the CDR3 is TGTGCCAGCAACATAGACAGGGGTGGAAACACTGAAGCTTTCTTT. The whole variable domain, remainder taken from reference TRBV5-4 and TRBJ1-1, is ETGVTQSPTHLIKTRGQQVTLRCSSQSGHNTVSWYQQALGQGPQFIFQYYREEENGRGNFPPRFSGLQFPNYSSELNVNALELDDSALYLCASNIDRGGNTEAFFGQGTRLTVV.

V and J are TRBV9 and TRBJ2-7; D possibly corresponds to TRBD1 (6 bases). The CDR3 length is 13 residues. The V and J ends lost 4 bases and 5 bases respectively, with 13 bases between them. Germline-derived CDR1 and CDR2 are SGDLS and YYNGEE. DNA for the CDR3: TGTGCCAGCAGCCCCAAACAGGGTAACGAGCAGTACTTC. Translating gives CASSPKQGNEQYF.

This clone was detected once. V and J are TRBV5-1 and TRBJ2-1; possible D gene TRBD2, 6 bases. The germline V gene encodes CDR1 SGHRS and CDR2 YFSETQ. This CDR3 has 15 amino acids. Trimming left V 2 bases short and J 5 bases short, with 14 bases between. CDR3: CASSFSGVGNNEQFF. In DNA form, the CDR3 reads TGCGCCAGCAGCTTTAGCGGAGTGGGAAACAATGAGCAGTTCTTC.

This chain joins TRBV5-4 and TRBJ2-1, with 13 positions matching TRBD2. Germline V gene data show CDR1 as SGHNT and CDR2 as YYREEE (reference sequence). V dropped 4 bases and J dropped 1; count of bases not matched to a gene: 5. The CDR3 totals 17 residues. The CDR3 nucleotides are TGTGCCAGCAGCGCTTGGACTAGCGGGAGTTCCTACAATGAGCAGTTCTTC. This sequence encodes CASSAWTSGSSYNEQFF.

The chain has TRBV5-1 and TRBJ2-3, with D perhaps matching TRBD2 (5 bases). Germline values: CDR1 SGHRS, CDR2 YFSETQ. The V gene lost 5 bases and the J gene lost 0 bases, with 10 bases spanning the gap. The CDR3 sequence is 14 residues long. The CDR3 DNA reads as TGCGCCAGCAGTCTTGGCGGGAGCACAGATACGCAGTATTTT. Protein: CASSLGGSTDTQYF. The whole variable domain, remainder taken from reference TRBV5-1 and TRBJ2-3, is KAGVTQTPRYLIKTRGQQVTLSCSPISGHRSVSWYQQTPGQGLQFLFEYFSETQRNKGNFPGRFSGRQFSNSRSEMNVSTLELGDSALYLCASSLGGSTDTQYFGPGTRLTVL.

The count of this clone is one. The chain carries TRBV2 and TRBJ2-5; a weak D match, TRBD2 (5 bases). Trimming left V 7 bases short and J 1 base short, with 13 bases between. The CDR3 covers 14 residues. The germline V gene encodes CDR1 SNHLY and CDR2 FYNNEI. DNA for the CDR3: TGTGCCAGCAAAGAATTGGGGAGCCAAGAGACCCAGTACTTC. It yields the protein CASKELGSQETQYF.

The chain links TRBV21-1 to TRBJ2-5; the DNA was not compared with TRBD2, the D call given in the table. TRBV21-1 is termed a pseudogene. This CDR3 is 17 amino acids long. CDR3 in amino acids: CASSKIGLAALKETQYF. CDR3 nucleotides: TGTGCCAGCAGCAAGATCGGACTAGCGGCCCTAAAAGAGACCCAGTACTTC.

The CDR3 DNA reads as TGTGCCAGCAGCCTGGACAGGGCGCCTACCAGCACCGGGGAGCTGTTTTTT. Protein: CASSLDRAPTSTGELFF. V and J are TRBV28 and TRBJ2-2; 8 positions agree with TRBD1. The germline V gene has CDR1 MDHEN and CDR2 SYDVKM. V shed 6 bases, J shed 4 bases, and the junction held 13 bases outside the gene matches. CDR3 length: 17 residues.

This clone was seen a handful of times. The chain carries TRBV9 and TRBJ1-2, with D tentatively TRBD1 (6 bases). CDR1 SGDLS and CDR2 YYNGEE come from the germline V gene. With 0 bases removed from V and 4 bases from J, the gap between germline ends came to 13 bases. The CDR3 length is 15 residues. CDR3 DNA sequence: TGTGCCAGCAGCGTAGAGGGGGGGGCCGGCTATGGCTACACCTTC. Its protein product is CASSVEGGAGYGYTF.

The gene calls are TRBV11-2 and TRBJ2-2; perhaps TRBD2 as D (6 bases). V was cut by 4 bases and J by 1 base, with 16 bases left in between. The CDR3 runs 17 residues. Germline CDR1 and CDR2: SGHAT and FQNNGV. The CDR3 loop reads CASSSTRGGKNTGELFF. CDR3 bases: TGTGCCAGCAGCTCCACCCGGGGCGGGAAGAACACCGGGGAGCTGTTTTTT. Full variable domain (missing parts from reference TRBV11-2 and TRBJ2-2): EAGVAQSPRYKIIEKRQSVAFWCNPISGHATLYWYQQILGQGPKLLIQFQNNGVVDDSQLPKDRFSAERLKGVDSTLKIQPAKLEDSAVYLCASSSTRGGKNTGELFFGEGSRLTVL.